The present T cell receptor (beta chain) was sequenced within a study of response to subunit inactivated influenza vaccine. V lost 0 bases, J lost 1 base, and 3 bases stayed unmatched. Germline lookup yields CDR1 DFQATT and CDR2 SNEGSKA (reference sequence). This CDR3 is built from 15 residues. This clonotype has at least ten counts. Its antigen remains unidentified. Findings of the study overall: The authors put forward the suggestion that each seasonal influenza vaccination may bring in only a limited number of new T cells.

TCRdb reanalysed the RT-PCR reads using MiXCR and keeps one entry per CDR3 protein. This sample has 650,000 to 800,000 distinct CDR3 sequences, with roughly 13% found just once. The source was PBMCs from blood, collected approximately 15 days before vaccination. The J gene is TRBJ2-4, the V gene TRBV20-1; TRBD1 aligns across 7 bases. This TCR derives from a man over 45 who received an inactivated influenza vaccine. The CDR3 protein is CSARDGQVAKNIQYF. The DNA for the CDR3 is TGCAGTGCTAGAGACGGACAGGTCGCCAAAAACATTCAGTACTTC.